This T cell receptor beta chain came from a study of blood T cells in healthy people across ages. Using a J-beta primer mix together with a sample-barcoded 5' primer, a second PCR was run for about 6 to 11 cycles. Tagging of each cDNA molecule was performed by a template-switch adaptor with 12 random nucleotides. TCRdb re-derived calls from the 5' RACE reads in MiXCR, one entry per CDR3 protein. The sample includes around 620,000 distinct CDR3 sequences, approximately 25% of them seen just once. RNA extraction gave at least 5 micrograms of total RNA per sample. Germline CDR1 reads LGHNA; CDR2 reads YNFKEQ. This CDR3 contains 15 residues. Trimming removed 4 bases from V and 4 bases from J, with 16 bases in between.

The J gene is TRBJ1-2, the V gene TRBV4-2; D is uncertain. Sequences were obtained from blood. The clonotype comes from a woman in her 70s in good health. The CDR3 DNA reads TGTGCCAGCAGCCGCGACCCCGGCGACCCCTATGGCTACACCTTC. Encoded protein: CASSRDPGDPYGYTF.